This TCR beta chain came from a study of identical twins. CDR3 length: 13 residues. Deletions cut 7 bases from V and 4 bases from J, with 10 bases between. CDR1 is SGHTA, CDR2 FQGNSA, per germline. This clonotype was counted at least ten times. TCRdb reprocessed the 5' RACE reads via MiXCR and lists one record per CDR3 protein. Among 500,000 or so distinct CDR3 sequences listed, about 20% were seen once. These data were also reused for a study on T cells expressing NK-cell markers. As reported in that work: Sorted CD3+CD56+NKG2C+, CD3+CD56+NKG2C- and CD3+CD56-NKG2C+ T-cell subsets were beta-chain profiled.

This clonotype was obtained from a woman aged 18-29 years in good health. Source material: CD4+ T cells sorted from blood. J is TRBJ2-2 and V is TRBV7-2; D is ambiguous. This CDR3 is CASKTGPTGELFF. The CDR3 coding sequence is TGTGCCAGCAAAACCGGACCCACCGGGGAGCTGTTTTTT. Combining the CDR3 with reference TRBV7-2 and TRBJ2-2 gives the whole variable domain GAGVSQSPSNKVTEKGKDVELRCDPISGHTALYWYRQSLGQGLEFLIYFQGNSAPDKSGLPSDRFSAERTGGSVSTLTIQRTQQEDSAVYLCASKTGPTGELFFGEGSRLTVL.